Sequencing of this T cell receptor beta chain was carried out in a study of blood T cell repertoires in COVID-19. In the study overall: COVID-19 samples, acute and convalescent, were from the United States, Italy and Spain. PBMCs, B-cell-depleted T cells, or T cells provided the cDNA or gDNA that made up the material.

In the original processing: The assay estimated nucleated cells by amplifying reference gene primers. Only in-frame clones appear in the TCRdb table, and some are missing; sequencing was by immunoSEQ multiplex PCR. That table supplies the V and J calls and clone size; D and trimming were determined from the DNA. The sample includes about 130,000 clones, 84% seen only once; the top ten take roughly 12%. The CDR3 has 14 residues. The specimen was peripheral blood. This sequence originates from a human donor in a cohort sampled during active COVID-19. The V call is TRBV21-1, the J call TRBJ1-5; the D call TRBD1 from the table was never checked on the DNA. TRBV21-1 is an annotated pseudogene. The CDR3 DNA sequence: TGTGCCAGTCCCAACAGGGATAGCAATCAGCCCCAGCATTTT. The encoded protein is CASPNRDSNQPQHF.